The clone carrying this T cell receptor beta chain was seen repeatedly, ten times or more. RNA transcripts were the source from which TCR beta CDR3 regions were amplified. The first round was an RT-PCR with HTBI primers, and the second round was a multiplex PCR. TCRdb called the multiplex PCR reads again in MiXCR, with one record for every CDR3 protein. The sample consists of 400,000 to 450,000 distinct CDR3 sequences, over 20% of them appearing once. These data are taken from a study of Graves' ophthalmopathy and Graves' hyperthyroidism. The receptor's source is a woman aged 18-29 years with stable Graves' hyperthyroidism. Sequences were obtained from peripheral blood.

The CDR3 DNA follows: TGTGCCAGCAGCCCACAGTCCATGAACACTGAAGCTTTCTTT. Protein: CASSPQSMNTEAFF. The genes are TRBV6-5 and TRBJ1-1, with D unresolved. The CDR3 totals 14 residues. Germline CDR1 reads MNHEY; CDR2 reads SVGAGI. V lost 6 bases and J lost 0, with 11 bases in between.